This TCR beta chain was identified during a study of blood T cell repertoires in COVID-19 (dated by TCRdb to the early 2020s). Regarding the research as a whole: Collaborator samples came from the United States, Italy and Spain and covered acute and convalescent phases of COVID-19. Where HLA class I and class II types were available, the types were taken from metadata supplied by the sample provider, not from assay-based typing. Deeply sampled blood TCRbeta repertoires from subjects exposed to, actively infected with, or recovered from COVID-19 were included in the dataset. Samples came from the ongoing ImmuneRACE study (first 160 participants) plus 1,254 subjects from 6 global collaborators. The material from the prospective study consisted of cDNA or gDNA derived from T cells, B-cell-depleted T cells, or PBMCs. A de-identified subject ID, COVID-19 status, age in years and sex were almost always included in the sample metadata. The repertoires were made available in a free public database intended to serve as a resource for research on the immune response to SARS-CoV-2. Broader findings and caveats from the paper: The quantity of clinical and demographic metadata differed by source and by participant and was supplied without curation.

This clone occurred a few times. The antigen it binds to is not known. Per-nucleotide qualities are absent, and no much larger clonotype sits a single base away. Enrolling through a virtual design, the prospective study's participants ranged in age from roughly 18 to 95 years and lived across roughly 23 United States geographic areas. In the prospective study, participants were assigned to cohorts based on the clinical history participants reported in a screening survey and a study questionnaire. Recovered participants in ImmuneRACE Cohort 3 were defined as having two consecutive negative NP/OP PCR tests, clearance from a healthcare professional, or resolution of symptoms. Each participant in the prospective study had whole blood, serum and a nasopharyngeal or oropharyngeal swab collected by mobile phlebotomists. Over a roughly two-month period, participants in the prospective study had the option of providing additional blood draws and questionnaires. Before DNA extraction, prospective study blood samples were shipped either frozen or at room temperature.

TCRbeta CDR3 regions were amplified from genomic DNA using the immunoSEQ Assay, a bias-controlled multiplex PCR. On the study's bioinformatics: The number of nucleated cells in each sample was estimated by amplification of reference gene primers within the assay. Sequence reads were collapsed and filtered to measure the absolute abundance of every unique TCRbeta CDR3 rearrangement. For each sample, productive Simpson clonality was calculated by taking the square root of Simpson's diversity index across productive rearrangements. The table comes from immuneACCESS by way of TCRdb, which keeps in-frame sequences with V and J called. Part of the clones is missing from these tables; in studies checked, under half for an unresolved V gene and the rest for unknown reasons. V, J and clone size derive from that table, while D and trimming were established from the DNA sequence. Recorded for this sample are 150,000 to 200,000 clones; over 75% of them occurred a single time. About 8.4% of the sample lies in the top ten.

The CDR3 holds 14 amino acids from the cysteine to the phenylalanine. The only DNA kept is the CDR3, 42 bases in frame from the first base. The trim is 7 bases for V and 8 bases for J, with a gap of 19 bases between the germline ends. CDR1 is given as SGHRS and CDR2 as YFSETQ, both from the germline V gene. Material: PBMCs or T cells enriched from blood (not recorded which). Recombination joined TRBV5-1 with TRBJ1-3; matching of 6 bases hints at TRBD1 as the D gene. This sequence originates from a woman under 30 who had recovered from COVID-19. This receptor has the CDR3 CASAPGGGLDTIYF. The DNA is as follows: TGCGCCAGCGCGCCCGGCGGGGGCCTAGACACCATATATTTT.